A selection of T cell receptor beta chains follows, all from one sample in a study of cytomegalovirus exposure and HLA in healthy donors. The protocol was immunoSEQ multiplex PCR, while the TCRdb copy is restricted to in-frame clones and leaves out a portion. The profile shows about 160,000 clones, 70% to 80% of them singletons. Sequencing was carried out using PBMCs. The receptor set was obtained from a human donor in good health. The CDR3 runs from the conserved cysteine through the conserved F or W. D genes are given only for firm matches. The size of a clone is reported for some rows only, either as once, few or many, or as a class for expanded clones.

V gene,J gene,clone size,D gene,CDR3 protein,CDR3 DNA
TRBV7-9,TRBJ1-1,.,TRBD1,CASSPPSGGTEAFF,TGTGCCAGCAGCCCGCCATCAGGGGGCACTGAAGCTTTCTTT
TRBV10-1,TRBJ1-5,.,TRBD1,CASSESRGTGQGLGSYSNQPQHF,TGCGCCAGCAGTGAGTCGCGAGGGACAGGGCAAGGGTTGGGGTCTTATAGCAATCAGCCCCAGCATTTT
TRBV6-6,TRBJ2-7,.,.,CASSPHTDSSSYEQYF,TGTGCCAGCAGTCCCCATACGGACAGCAGTTCCTACGAGCAGTACTTC
TRBV6-6,TRBJ1-1,few,TRBD1,CASVTQGQAGEAFF,TGTGCCAGCGTCACCCAAGGACAGGCGGGTGAAGCTTTCTTT
TRBV7-6,TRBJ2-7,few,TRBD2,CASSSGLAGLNYEQYF,TGTGCCAGCAGCTCAGGACTAGCGGGGCTGAACTACGAGCAGTACTTC
TRBV4-2,TRBJ1-1,.,.,CASSQDLSTEAFF,TGTGCCAGCAGCCAAGATCTTAGCACTGAAGCTTTCTTT
TRBV6-1,TRBJ2-3,few,TRBD2,CASSEAVGGRRGRDTQYF,TGTGCCAGCAGTGAAGCGGTGGGCGGGAGGCGCGGGAGAGATACGCAGTATTTT
TRBV7-6,TRBJ2-5,.,.,CASSLAISQETQYF,TGTGCCAGCAGCTTAGCGATTAGCCAAGAGACCCAGTACTTC
TRBV27,TRBJ2-5,.,.,CASSFTGIHGTQYF,TGTGCCAGCAGTTTTACAGGGATTCATGGGACCCAGTACTTC
TRBV27,TRBJ1-6,.,TRBD1,CASRTGLAAPLHF,TGTGCCAGCAGGACAGGGCTCGCGGCACCCCTCCACTTT
TRBV5-1,TRBJ2-7,.,TRBD2,CASSLGGGSYEQYF,TGCGCCAGCAGCTTGGGGGGGGGCTCCTACGAGCAGTACTTC
TRBV12-5,TRBJ2-7,.,.,CASGLPTAYEQYF,TGTGCTAGTGGGCTCCCTACAGCCTACGAGCAGTACTTC
TRBV7-3,TRBJ1-1,few,.,CASSLAGNTEAFF,TGTGCCAGCAGCTTAGCAGGGAACACTGAAGCTTTCTTT
TRBV15,TRBJ1-1,.,.,CATSRGPQGRLNTEAFF,TGTGCCACCAGCAGAGGGCCGCAGGGCAGATTGAACACTGAAGCTTTCTTT
TRBV6-5,TRBJ1-6,.,.,CASSFRGRGAPLHF,TGTGCCAGCAGTTTTAGGGGTCGTGGAGCACCCCTCCACTTT
TRBV28,TRBJ2-7,.,TRBD1,CASSQWTGGFNEQYF,TGTGCCAGCAGTCAATGGACAGGGGGATTTAACGAGCAGTACTTC
TRBV15,TRBJ2-1,.,TRBD2,CATSLLAGNSYNEQFF,TGTGCCACCAGCTTATTAGCGGGAAATTCGTACAATGAGCAGTTCTTC
TRBV30,TRBJ2-1,.,.,CAWEGGKGNNEQFF,TGTGCCTGGGAAGGGGGAAAGGGCAACAATGAGCAGTTCTTC
TRBV7-9,TRBJ2-5,few,TRBD1,CASSPNDRGPYQETQYF,TGTGCCAGCAGCCCCAACGACAGGGGACCTTACCAAGAGACCCAGTACTTC
TRBV19,TRBJ1-6,.,.,CASSRNNSPLHF,TGTGCCAGTAGCAGAAATAATTCACCCCTCCACTTT
TRBV6-4,TRBJ2-3,.,TRBD2,CASSDSASGAGDTQYF,TGTGCCAGCAGTGACTCGGCTAGCGGGGCCGGAGATACGCAGTATTTT
TRBV28,TRBJ1-4,.,.,CASSLLLGAEKLFF,TGTGCCAGCAGTCTCTTGCTGGGCGCCGAAAAACTGTTTTTT
TRBV7-2,TRBJ1-5,.,TRBD1,CASSIGQGHQPQHF,TGTGCCAGCAGCATTGGACAGGGACATCAGCCCCAGCATTTT
TRBV7-2,TRBJ2-7,.,.,CASSLGLHEQYF,TGTGCCAGCAGCTTAGGGCTCCACGAGCAGTACTTC
TRBV2,TRBJ1-2,.,TRBD1,CASSFRDRDGYPF,TGTGCCAGCAGTTTCCGGGACAGGGACGGCTACCCCTTC
TRBV4-3,TRBJ1-2,few,.,CASSHSGAGPRDYGYTF,TGCGCCAGCAGCCACTCAGGGGCAGGCCCAAGGGACTATGGCTACACCTTC
TRBV28,TRBJ1-5,few,.,CASSPRVGNQPQHF,TGTGCCAGCAGTCCCCGGGTGGGCAATCAGCCCCAGCATTTT
TRBV5-6,TRBJ2-3,once,.,CASSLDRMLTDTQYF,TGTGCCAGCAGCTTGGACAGAATGCTAACAGATACGCAGTATTTT
TRBV30,TRBJ2-7,.,TRBD1,CAWSKGALSSEQYF,TGTGCCTGGAGTAAGGGGGCGCTAAGTTCCGAGCAGTACTTC
TRBV10-3,TRBJ2-3,.,.,CAAQNSREGTDTQYF,TGTGCCGCTCAAAACTCCCGGGAAGGGACAGATACGCAGTATTTT
TRBV6-5,TRBJ1-2,.,TRBD1,CASRRNRGHYGYTF,TGTGCCAGCAGGCGTAACAGGGGCCACTATGGCTACACCTTC